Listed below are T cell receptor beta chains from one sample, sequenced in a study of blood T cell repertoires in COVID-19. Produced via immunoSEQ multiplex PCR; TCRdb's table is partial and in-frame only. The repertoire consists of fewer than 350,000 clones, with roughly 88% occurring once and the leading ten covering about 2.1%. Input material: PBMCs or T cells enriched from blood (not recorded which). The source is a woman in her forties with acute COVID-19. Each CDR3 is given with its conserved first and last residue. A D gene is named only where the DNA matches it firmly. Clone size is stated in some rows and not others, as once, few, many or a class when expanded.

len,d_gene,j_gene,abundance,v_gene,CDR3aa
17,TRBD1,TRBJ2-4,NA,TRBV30,CAWRGQGITRAKNIQYF
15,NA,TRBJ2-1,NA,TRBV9,CASSGWELVGHEQFF
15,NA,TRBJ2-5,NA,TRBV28,CASSSPGDSQETQYF
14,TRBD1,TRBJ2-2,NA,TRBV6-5,CASFDRGLTGELFF
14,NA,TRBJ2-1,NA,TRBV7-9,CASSSSYRVNEQFF
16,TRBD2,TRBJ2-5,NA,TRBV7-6,CASSQGLAGGQETQYF
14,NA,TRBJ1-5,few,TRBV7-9,CASSTDSFNQPQHF
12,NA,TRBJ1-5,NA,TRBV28,CASSSRNQPQHF
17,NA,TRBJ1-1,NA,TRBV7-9,CASSLGRAPNGNTEAFF
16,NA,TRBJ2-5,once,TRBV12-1,CASSPWRGPNQETQYF
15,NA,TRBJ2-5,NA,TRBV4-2,CASSQGLRSAETQYF
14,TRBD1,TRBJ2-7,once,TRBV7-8,CASNSGQGMGEQYF
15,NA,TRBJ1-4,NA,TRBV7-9,CASSLGMPTGEKLFF
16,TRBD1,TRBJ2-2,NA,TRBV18,CASSPRTGGDTGELFF
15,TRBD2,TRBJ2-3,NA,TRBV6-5,CASSPRGLASYTQYF
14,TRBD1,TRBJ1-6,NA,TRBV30,CAWSRQGLGSPLHF
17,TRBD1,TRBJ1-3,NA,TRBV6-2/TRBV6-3,CASSPIRQGKKGNTIYF
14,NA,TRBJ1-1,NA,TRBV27,CASSPREGGIEAFF